This T cell receptor (beta chain) was recorded in a study of CD8 T cells in ankylosing spondylitis. The CDR3 runs to 12 residues. The germline V gene encodes CDR1 ENHRY and CDR2 SYGVKD. The V end lost 6 bases, the J end lost 2 bases, and 7 bases lay between the germline ends. Preparation of TCR beta libraries was done by quantitative 5'-RACE with molecular barcodes. TCRdb re-called the 5' RACE reads through MiXCR, storing one row per CDR3 protein. Altogether some 250,000 distinct CDR3 sequences are present, roughly a quarter being singletons, with the ten largest covering 0.61%. The rearrangement joins TRBV10-3 to TRBJ1-2; no reliable D call. This TCR was sampled from a male donor with ankylosing spondylitis or in good health (not recorded which). Sequences were obtained from blood, either unsorted or a sorted T cell fraction (not recorded which). CDR3 DNA sequence: TGTGCCATCAGGGGCAGAAACTATGGCTACACCTTC. Its translation: CAIRGRNYGYTF.